This T cell receptor (beta chain) was identified in a study of cytomegalovirus exposure and HLA in healthy donors. Looked up from germline, CDR1 is SGHRS and CDR2 is YFSETQ. The CDR3 covers 15 residues. V lost 5 bases and J lost 4; bases outside the gene matches: 6. Notes on the study in general: Cytomegalovirus status, reportedly, was diagnosed with high specificity and sensitivity by the classifier. V- and J-gene trimming of TCR beta was linked (in a later analysis) to a missense DCLRE1C variant. In an earlier analysis, about 87% or about 30%: the productive usage of most TCR beta V segments.

60 Vbeta and 13 Jbeta primers were used in PCR. TCRdb keeps only in-frame clones here, not all; method: immunoSEQ multiplex PCR. The table has under 150,000 clones, 78% seen once; the top ten hold 5% to 8%. Points on this clone: Its antigen is as yet unknown.

This receptor was obtained from a woman between 35 and 50 years old in good health and CMV-seropositive. The source material was PBMCs. The genes are TRBV5-1 and TRBJ1-4; 9 bases map to TRBD1. CDR3 coding DNA: TGCGCCAGCAGTCAAAGACAGGGGGGTAATGAAAAACTGTTTTTT. Translated, it gives CASSQRQGGNEKLFF. Variable domain in full (rest from reference TRBV5-1 and TRBJ1-4): KAGVTQTPRYLIKTRGQQVTLSCSPISGHRSVSWYQQTPGQGLQFLFEYFSETQRNKGNFPGRFSGRQFSNSRSEMNVSTLELGDSALYLCASSQRQGGNEKLFFGSGTQLSVL.